Listed below are T cell receptor beta chains from one sample, sequenced in a study of beta chain features in type 1 diabetes. Generated by immunoSEQ multiplex PCR, the TCRdb table keeps only in-frame clones and is missing some. Found here are some 170,000 clones, roughly 65% of them singletons; the top ten hold around 0.096%. Sample: naive CD4+ T cells from blood. Every receptor here comes from a man aged 30 to 45 with type 1 diabetes. Both conserved end residues are part of each CDR3. The order of the fields is J gene, V gene, CDR3 protein.

J: TRBJ1-5; V: TRBV29-1; CDR3: CSVGTGRNQPQHF
J: TRBJ2-4; V: TRBV6-5; CDR3: CASSQLAIGENIQYF
J: TRBJ2-3; V: TRBV20-1; CDR3: CRPPADTQYF
J: TRBJ2-3; V: TRBV30; CDR3: CAWSVGHLTDTQYF
J: TRBJ2-5; V: TRBV18; CDR3: CASSPQRGQETQYF
J: TRBJ2-5; V: TRBV4-3; CDR3: CASSQDPRAGSETQYF
J: TRBJ2-2; V: TRBV7-2; CDR3: CASSPVPGGNTGELFF
J: TRBJ2-1; V: TRBV6-6; CDR3: CASTRTSGGMNEQFF
J: TRBJ2-7; V: TRBV28; CDR3: CASSFRTVFQYF
J: TRBJ2-5; V: TRBV20-1; CDR3: CSASAEETQYF
J: TRBJ2-3; V: TRBV7-2; CDR3: CASSRSGQGADTQYF
J: TRBJ2-4; V: TRBV11-2; CDR3: CASRRLAGDRAKNIQYF
J: TRBJ2-1; V: TRBV7-2; CDR3: CASSLLWGNEQFF
J: TRBJ2-5; V: TRBV14; CDR3: CASSQDHRVRETQYF
J: TRBJ2-3; V: TRBV5-1; CDR3: CASSLIRASTDTQYF
J: TRBJ2-1; V: TRBV7-2; CDR3: CASSLGTEVNEQFF
J: TRBJ2-3; V: TRBV25-1; CDR3: CASRLAGSTDTQYF
J: TRBJ2-7; V: TRBV9; CDR3: CASSGGGQLVEQYF
J: TRBJ1-6; V: TRBV7-6; CDR3: CASSPWTGGNSPLHF